One sample yielded the 20 T cell receptor beta chains listed below, sequenced in a study of T cell responses to AZD1222 COVID-19 vaccine. The data were produced by immunoSEQ multiplex PCR, yet TCRdb's version contains in-frame clones alone and is incomplete. The table shows 83,000 or so clones, with about nine tenths occurring only once. Sequencing used peripheral blood, obtained 28 days after the second AZD1222 dose. These receptor sequences come from an adult who received the AZD1222 COVID-19 vaccine.

The chain has TRBV9 and TRBJ1-3; possible D gene TRBD1, 6 bases. Germline V lookup: CDR1 SGDLS, CDR2 YYNGEE. CDR3 length: 15 residues. The germline V and J ends were trimmed by 1 base and 0 bases, with 8 bases remaining between them. CDR3: CASSVTGTSGNTIYF. The CDR3 DNA reads TGTGCCAGCAGCGTAACAGGGACCTCTGGAAACACCATATATTTT.

The V and J genes are TRBV6-2 or TRBV6-3 and TRBJ2-4; tentatively, D is TRBD1 or TRBD2 (5 bases each). Germline V lookup: CDR1 MNHEY, CDR2 SVGEGT. Trimming took 4 bases from V and 0 from J, leaving 13 bases between them. This CDR3 has 16 amino acids. CDR3 in amino acids: CASSLGDHVAKNIQYF. In nucleotides, the CDR3 is TGTGCCAGCAGTTTAGGGGACCACGTAGCCAAAAACATTCAGTACTTC.

This clone was counted a single time. CDR3 in DNA: TGTGCCAGCAGTTTCAAGGGACAGAGCTCCTACAATGAGCAGTTCTTC. Residues: CASSFKGQSSYNEQFF. V usage is TRBV27 and J usage is TRBJ2-1; 7 bases map to TRBD1. This CDR3 region has 16 residues. Germline lookup yields CDR1 MNHEY and CDR2 SMNVEV (reference sequence). Trimming cost V 3 bases and J 0 bases; bases outside gene matches: 5.

The chain recombines TRBV7-2 with TRBJ1-2, with TRBD1 as a possible D gene (5 bases). Germline V gene sequence: CDR1 SGHTA, CDR2 FQGNSA. The CDR3 spans 14 residues. Trimming pared 1 base from V and 8 bases from J, leaving 14 bases between. The CDR3 spells CASSLDGGSGGYTF. The DNA of the CDR3 is TGTGCCAGCAGCTTAGACGGGGGTTCAGGAGGCTACACCTTC.

V and J are TRBV14 and TRBJ2-1; 8 nucleotides align to TRBD2. The CDR3 covers 16 residues. The germline V gene encodes CDR1 SGHDN and CDR2 FVKESK. The junction had 6 bases not matched to a gene; V was cut back by 0 bases and J by 5 bases. CDR3 nucleotide sequence: TGTGCCAGCAGCCAAGATCCCCAGCGGGGGCACAATGAGCAGTTCTTC. It encodes CASSQDPQRGHNEQFF.

This sequence joins TRBV30 and TRBJ2-1, with 10 bases lining up with TRBD1. V dropped 3 bases and J dropped 8; count of bases not matched to a gene: 4. This CDR3 region has 13 residues. Germline CDR1 reads GTSNPN; CDR2 reads SVGIG (reference sequence). CDR3 sequence reads: CAWSSGTGDEQFF. In DNA form, the CDR3 reads TGTGCCTGGAGCTCCGGGACAGGGGATGAGCAGTTCTTC.

V usage is TRBV11-2 and J usage is TRBJ1-4; D not certain. CDR3 length: 14 amino acids. CDR1 is SGHAT, CDR2 FQNNGV, per germline. V lost 6 bases to trimming and J lost 6 bases, with 14 bases between them. The CDR3 protein is CASSLRVRDEKLFF. The CDR3 bases are TGTGCCAGCAGTTTACGGGTTAGGGATGAAAAACTGTTTTTT.

The gene calls are TRBV12-2 and TRBJ2-7; TRBD1, the table's D call, was not compared with the DNA. TRBV12-2 is listed as a pseudogene. This CDR3 has 13 amino acids. CDR3 sequence (DNA): TGTGCAAGTCGCTTAGACCAGGCCTACGAGCAGTACTTC. Protein sequence: CASRLDQAYEQYF.

The chain uses TRBV28 and TRBJ2-3; 10 bases match TRBD1. V shed 4 bases, J shed 2 bases, and the junction held 18 bases outside the gene matches. This CDR3 is built from 20 residues. Germline loops: CDR1 MDHEN, CDR2 SYDVKM. The DNA for the CDR3 is TGTGCCAGCAGTTCCTTTTGGACAGGGGGATTAGGACGTCCCACAGATACGCAGTATTTT. Translating it yields CASSSFWTGGLGRPTDTQYF.

The V gene is TRBV5-5, the J gene TRBJ1-5; D not resolved. V was trimmed by 0 bases and J by 3 bases, leaving 7 bases between them. The CDR3 contains 14 residues. Per germline, CDR1 SGHKS and CDR2 YYEKEE (reference sequence). The CDR3 DNA follows: TGTGCCAGCAGCTTGGCCAGGTTCAATCAGCCCCAGCATTTT. This translates into CASSLARFNQPQHF.

The chain combines TRBV6-1 with TRBJ1-5; no reliable D call. Germline CDR1 is MNHNS and CDR2 is SASEGT. The CDR3 is 12 amino acids. The V gene lost 0 bases and the J gene lost 10 bases, with 7 bases spanning the gap. The CDR3 reads CASSEAVIPQHF. CDR3 sequence (DNA): TGTGCCAGCAGTGAAGCGGTAATCCCCCAGCATTTT.

The J gene is TRBJ2-1, the V gene TRBV9, with 9 bases identical to TRBD2. Germline-derived CDR1 and CDR2 are SGDLS and YYNGEE. J lost 8 bases, V lost 0 bases, and 6 bases had no gene match. The CDR3 loop spans 15 amino acids. CDR3 sequence (DNA): TGTGCCAGCAGCGTAGGCGGGAGGGCCTGGGATGAGCAGTTCTTC. It specifies CASSVGGRAWDEQFF.

The rearrangement uses TRBV29-1 and TRBJ2-3; 16 bases agree with TRBD2. Germline loops: CDR1 SQVTM, CDR2 ANQGSEA. The J segment lost 5 bases and the V segment lost 7 bases, leaving 12 bases of the junction unmatched. This CDR3 is 17 amino acids long. The chain's CDR3 is CSAEGLAGGHVIDTQYF. CDR3 coding DNA: TGCAGCGCCGAGGGACTAGCGGGAGGGCATGTGATAGATACGCAGTATTTT.

The sample holds one count of this clone. The rearrangement uses TRBV18 and TRBJ2-1; D not certain. Germline CDR1 and CDR2: KGHSH and LQKENI. CDR3 length: 13 amino acids. V gave up 2 bases and J gave up 7 bases, with 9 bases separating them. The CDR3: CASSPVGLNEQFF. The CDR3, as DNA: TGTGCCAGCTCACCAGTCGGCCTTAATGAGCAGTTCTTC.

The rearrangement joins TRBV7-2 to TRBJ2-7; 16 positions match TRBD2. Germline trimming cut 0 bases from V and 4 bases from J; bases unmatched to any gene: 9. The CDR3 totals 19 residues. Germline CDR1 and CDR2: SGHTA and FQGNSA. CDR3 protein: CASSLALGTSGRASYEQYF. The CDR3 coding sequence is TGTGCCAGCAGCTTAGCGCTGGGGACTAGCGGGAGGGCGAGTTACGAGCAGTACTTC.

V usage is TRBV5-3 and J usage is TRBJ1-2, with D possibly TRBD1 on 5 matching bases. TRBV5-3 is flagged as an ORF with uncertain function. The CDR3 consists of 13 residues. Trimming stripped 8 bases from V and 1 base from J, with 12 bases between. The CDR3 DNA reads TGTGCCAGGGCGCAGGGTTTTAACTATGGCTACACCTTC. Translated, it gives CARAQGFNYGYTF.

The genes are TRBV6-6 and TRBJ1-1; possibly TRBD1 for D (5 bases). CDR1 and CDR2 from the germline V gene are MNHNY and SVGAGI (reference sequence). Trimming cost V 7 bases and J 5 bases, with 20 bases left between them. The CDR3 totals 15 residues. For the CDR3, the DNA is TGTGCCAGCAAAACCCGGGACCCTAAGAGGACTGAAGCTTTCTTT. Translated, it gives CASKTRDPKRTEAFF.

A few counts support this clone. V usage is TRBV6-1 and J usage is TRBJ1-5, with 7 bases lining up with TRBD1. The CDR3 contains 16 residues. The germline V gene has CDR1 MNHNS and CDR2 SASEGT. J lost 2 bases, V lost 2 bases, and 6 bases had no gene match. CDR3 sequence reads: CASSENAGTGNQPQHF. The DNA of the CDR3 is TGTGCCAGCAGTGAAAACGCCGGGACAGGCAATCAGCCCCAGCATTTT.

This chain links TRBV2 with TRBJ2-7, with TRBD2 identical over 12 bases. The ends lost 4 bases at V and 5 bases at J; junction bases unmatched: 6. The germline CDR1 and CDR2 sequences are SNHLY and FYNNEI. CDR3 length: 15 residues. The CDR3 DNA reads as TGTGCCAGCAGTGCATTAGGACTAGCGGGAAACGAGCAGTACTTC. Translating gives CASSALGLAGNEQYF.

This clone was observed a few times. J is TRBJ2-3 and V is TRBV7-9; 10 positions agree with TRBD1. The trim removed 5 bases at V and 3 bases at J, leaving 14 bases unmatched. CDR3 size: 18 residues. Germline loops: CDR1 SEHNR, CDR2 FQNEAQ (reference sequence). CDR3 in DNA: TGTGCCAGCAGCCTCCCGAGAGGGACAGGGGATGTTACAGATACGCAGTATTTT. This encodes CASSLPRGTGDVTDTQYF.